Each of the 18 T cell receptor beta chains below was sequenced from the same sample in a study of cytomegalovirus exposure and HLA in healthy donors. The study ran its PCR with 60 Vbeta and 13 Jbeta primers. Libraries were prepared by immunoSEQ multiplex PCR; TCRdb keeps only in-frame clonotypes and omits some of them. The sample yields roughly 160,000 clones, approximately 80% seen once. The sample taken for sequencing was PBMCs. The receptors stem from a male donor in good health and CMV-seronegative.

The chain employs TRBV13 and TRBJ1-1; D might be TRBD1 (5 bases). Germline CDR1 reads PRHDT; CDR2 reads FYEKMQ (reference sequence). CDR3 length: 15 amino acids. The V end was cut by 6 bases, the J end by 1 base, with 15 bases between. The CDR3 sequence: CASSKKRDGNTEAFF. In nucleotides, the CDR3 is TGTGCCAGCAGTAAGAAGCGGGACGGGAACACTGAAGCTTTCTTT.

The gene calls are TRBV28 and TRBJ1-5, with 8 bases fitting TRBD1. V shed 7 bases, J shed 2 bases, and the junction held 1 base outside the gene matches. CDR3 length: 13 residues. From germline, CDR1 is MDHEN and CDR2 SYDVKM. The CDR3 sequence: CASKTGGNQPQHF. DNA for the CDR3: TGTGCCAGCAAGACAGGGGGCAATCAGCCCCAGCATTTT.

The chain recombines TRBV7-6 with TRBJ2-5; perhaps TRBD2 as D (7 bases). V shed 2 bases and J shed 4 bases, with 20 bases lying between them. Germline V gene sequence: CDR1 SGHVS, CDR2 FNYEAQ. This CDR3 has 17 residues. CDR3 residues: CASSLSFRGGGVETQYF. The CDR3 region has the DNA TGTGCCAGCAGCTTATCTTTTAGAGGCGGGGGCGTAGAGACCCAGTACTTC.

This chain connects TRBV5-4 to TRBJ2-7; TRBD1 aligns across 8 bases. This CDR3 has 15 residues. Germline loops: CDR1 SGHNT, CDR2 YYREEE (reference sequence). The V gene end was trimmed by 1 base and the J gene end by 2 bases; junction bases not matched to a gene: 5. The CDR3 loop reads CASSLQGARTYEQYF. The DNA of the CDR3 is TGTGCCAGCAGCTTGCAGGGGGCTCGGACCTACGAGCAGTACTTC.

This sequence joins TRBV7-9 and TRBJ1-5, with D possibly being TRBD1 (5 bases). The V gene's germline CDR1 is SEHNR and CDR2 FQNEAQ (reference sequence). Trimming pared 3 bases from V and 7 bases from J, leaving 13 bases between. This CDR3 has 14 residues. Here the CDR3 DNA reads TGTGCCAGCAGCTTCGGGGGGGAGCGGCAGCCCCAGCATTTT. It specifies CASSFGGERQPQHF.

V and J are TRBV20-1 and TRBJ1-2, with D unresolved. V gave up 6 bases and J gave up 13 bases, with 18 bases separating them. The CDR3 has 11 residues. The V gene's germline CDR1 is DFQATT and CDR2 SNEGSKA (reference sequence). CDR3: CSAGDLIGSTF. The CDR3 nucleotides read TGCAGTGCCGGTGACTTGATCGGCAGCACCTTC.

CDR3: CASSPFRFTYEQYF. DNA of the CDR3: TGTGCCAGCAGCCCGTTCCGGTTCACCTACGAGCAGTACTTC. The chain employs TRBV11-2 and TRBJ2-7, with D unclear. The CDR3 has 14 residues. V was clipped by 5 bases and J by 2 bases, with 13 bases between them. Germline CDR1 and CDR2: SGHAT and FQNNGV.

For the CDR3, the DNA is TGTGCCAGCAGTGAATGGGGGAGGGAGCAGTACTTC. Translated: CASSEWGREQYF. V is TRBV25-1 and J is TRBJ2-7; D possibly corresponds to TRBD2 (6 bases). CDR3 length equals 12 residues. Germline V CDR1 and CDR2: MGHDK, SYGVNS. Trimming took off 1 base at V and 7 bases at J, with 8 bases between the two ends.

The rearrangement joins TRBV5-4 to TRBJ2-5, with 11 bases that match TRBD2. Trimming cost V 3 bases and J 5 bases; bases outside gene matches: 6. The germline V gene has CDR1 SGHNT and CDR2 YYREEE (reference sequence). The length of the CDR3 is 15 residues. The CDR3 region has the DNA TGTGCCAGCAGCTCTAGCGGGGGGCCGGGGGAGACCCAGTACTTC. This codes for CASSSSGGPGETQYF.

This chain joins TRBV6-6 and TRBJ1-5; D possibly corresponds to TRBD1 (6 bases). V was clipped by 6 bases and J by 11 bases, with 23 bases between them. The germline V gene has CDR1 MNHNY and CDR2 SVGAGI (reference sequence). CDR3 size: 15 residues. CDR3 loop: CASSQRGDYGEAQHF. The CDR3 DNA sequence: TGTGCCAGCAGCCAAAGGGGGGACTACGGTGAAGCCCAGCATTTT.

The chain joins TRBV9 to TRBJ2-3, with a possible D match to TRBD1 (6 bases). Germline V gene lookup returns CDR1 SGDLS and CDR2 YYNGEE. This CDR3 is built from 14 residues. V lost 0 bases to trimming and J lost 7 bases, with 12 bases between them. In DNA, the CDR3 is TGTGCCAGCAGCGTAGGGGCAGGGGATAATACGCAGTATTTT. Protein sequence: CASSVGAGDNTQYF. The full variable domain, in which reference TRBV9 and TRBJ2-3 provide the parts outside the CDR3, is DSGVTQTPKHLITATGQRVTLRCSPRSGDLSVYWYQQSLDQGLQFLIQYYNGEERAKGNILERFSAQQFPDLHSELNLSSLELGDSALYFCASSVGAGDNTQYFGPGTRLTVL.

This clone appeared a single time. The rearrangement links TRBV28 to TRBJ1-4; TRBD1 aligns across 11 bases. In germline, CDR1 is MDHEN, CDR2 SYDVKM. Trimming took 3 bases from V and 8 from J; bases not matched to a gene: 2. The CDR3 totals 14 residues. The CDR3 bases are TGTGCCAGCAGTTTGAGGGACAGGGGGGAAAAACTGTTTTTT. This translates into CASSLRDRGEKLFF.

The chain links TRBV6-5 to TRBJ2-7; TRBD1 aligns across 8 bases. CDR3 length: 14 residues. Trimming removed 7 bases from V and 4 bases from J; junction bases left unmatched: 9. Germline V CDR1 and CDR2: MNHEY, SVGAGI. CDR3 coding DNA: TGTGCCAGCAATAGACAGGGGTCGGAATACGAGCAGTACTTC. Protein: CASNRQGSEYEQYF.

This clone occurred a few times. The gene calls are TRBV12-5 and TRBJ1-4; the D is unclear. Trimming cost V 8 bases and J 8 bases, with 6 bases left between them. The CDR3 totals 10 residues. The germline V gene has CDR1 LGHNT and CDR2 FRNRAP. The CDR3 sequence is CASSLEKLFF. The CDR3 nucleotides are TGTGCTAGTTCCTTGGAAAAACTGTTTTTT. Together with reference TRBV12-5 and TRBJ1-4, the CDR3 gives the full variable domain: DARVTQTPRHKVTEMGQEVTMRCQPILGHNTVFWYRQTMMQGLELLAYFRNRAPLDDSGMPKDRFSAEMPDATLATLKIQPSEPRDSAVYFCASSLEKLFFGSGTQLSVL.

The rearrangement joins TRBV2 to TRBJ2-2; D is perhaps TRBD2 (6 bases). The germline V and J ends were trimmed by 1 base and 7 bases, with 13 bases remaining between them. The germline V gene has CDR1 SNHLY and CDR2 FYNNEI. The length of the CDR3 is 15 residues. CDR3 residues: CASSEVPGRIGELFF. DNA for the CDR3: TGTGCCAGCAGTGAAGTCCCGGGGAGGATCGGGGAGCTGTTTTTT.

This chain uses TRBV27 with TRBJ2-3, with D perhaps TRBD2 (6 bases). This CDR3 region has 12 residues. The germline CDR1 and CDR2 sequences are MNHEY and SMNVEV (reference sequence). Trimming pared 8 bases from V and 6 bases from J, leaving 12 bases between. The CDR3 region is CASSTRGDTQYF. The CDR3 nucleotides read TGTGCCAGCTCAACACGGGGGGATACGCAGTATTTT.

The rearrangement uses TRBV9 and TRBJ1-5, with D maybe TRBD1 (6 bases). With 3 bases removed from V and 0 bases from J, the gap between germline ends came to 10 bases. The CDR3 sequence is 15 residues long. Germline CDR1 is SGDLS and CDR2 is YYNGEE. CDR3 region: CASSETGHSNQPQHF. The DNA for the CDR3 is TGTGCCAGCAGCGAAACAGGGCATAGCAATCAGCCCCAGCATTTT.

The CDR3 protein is CATSRYRGLNYGYTF. The CDR3 nucleotides are TGTGCCACCAGCCGCTACAGGGGGCTTAACTATGGCTACACCTTC. The J gene is TRBJ1-2, the V gene TRBV15, with 9 bases fitting TRBD1. CDR1 LNHNV and CDR2 YYDKDF come from the germline V gene (reference sequence). V shed 5 bases, J shed 1 base, and the junction held 5 bases outside the gene matches. The CDR3 sequence is 15 residues long.